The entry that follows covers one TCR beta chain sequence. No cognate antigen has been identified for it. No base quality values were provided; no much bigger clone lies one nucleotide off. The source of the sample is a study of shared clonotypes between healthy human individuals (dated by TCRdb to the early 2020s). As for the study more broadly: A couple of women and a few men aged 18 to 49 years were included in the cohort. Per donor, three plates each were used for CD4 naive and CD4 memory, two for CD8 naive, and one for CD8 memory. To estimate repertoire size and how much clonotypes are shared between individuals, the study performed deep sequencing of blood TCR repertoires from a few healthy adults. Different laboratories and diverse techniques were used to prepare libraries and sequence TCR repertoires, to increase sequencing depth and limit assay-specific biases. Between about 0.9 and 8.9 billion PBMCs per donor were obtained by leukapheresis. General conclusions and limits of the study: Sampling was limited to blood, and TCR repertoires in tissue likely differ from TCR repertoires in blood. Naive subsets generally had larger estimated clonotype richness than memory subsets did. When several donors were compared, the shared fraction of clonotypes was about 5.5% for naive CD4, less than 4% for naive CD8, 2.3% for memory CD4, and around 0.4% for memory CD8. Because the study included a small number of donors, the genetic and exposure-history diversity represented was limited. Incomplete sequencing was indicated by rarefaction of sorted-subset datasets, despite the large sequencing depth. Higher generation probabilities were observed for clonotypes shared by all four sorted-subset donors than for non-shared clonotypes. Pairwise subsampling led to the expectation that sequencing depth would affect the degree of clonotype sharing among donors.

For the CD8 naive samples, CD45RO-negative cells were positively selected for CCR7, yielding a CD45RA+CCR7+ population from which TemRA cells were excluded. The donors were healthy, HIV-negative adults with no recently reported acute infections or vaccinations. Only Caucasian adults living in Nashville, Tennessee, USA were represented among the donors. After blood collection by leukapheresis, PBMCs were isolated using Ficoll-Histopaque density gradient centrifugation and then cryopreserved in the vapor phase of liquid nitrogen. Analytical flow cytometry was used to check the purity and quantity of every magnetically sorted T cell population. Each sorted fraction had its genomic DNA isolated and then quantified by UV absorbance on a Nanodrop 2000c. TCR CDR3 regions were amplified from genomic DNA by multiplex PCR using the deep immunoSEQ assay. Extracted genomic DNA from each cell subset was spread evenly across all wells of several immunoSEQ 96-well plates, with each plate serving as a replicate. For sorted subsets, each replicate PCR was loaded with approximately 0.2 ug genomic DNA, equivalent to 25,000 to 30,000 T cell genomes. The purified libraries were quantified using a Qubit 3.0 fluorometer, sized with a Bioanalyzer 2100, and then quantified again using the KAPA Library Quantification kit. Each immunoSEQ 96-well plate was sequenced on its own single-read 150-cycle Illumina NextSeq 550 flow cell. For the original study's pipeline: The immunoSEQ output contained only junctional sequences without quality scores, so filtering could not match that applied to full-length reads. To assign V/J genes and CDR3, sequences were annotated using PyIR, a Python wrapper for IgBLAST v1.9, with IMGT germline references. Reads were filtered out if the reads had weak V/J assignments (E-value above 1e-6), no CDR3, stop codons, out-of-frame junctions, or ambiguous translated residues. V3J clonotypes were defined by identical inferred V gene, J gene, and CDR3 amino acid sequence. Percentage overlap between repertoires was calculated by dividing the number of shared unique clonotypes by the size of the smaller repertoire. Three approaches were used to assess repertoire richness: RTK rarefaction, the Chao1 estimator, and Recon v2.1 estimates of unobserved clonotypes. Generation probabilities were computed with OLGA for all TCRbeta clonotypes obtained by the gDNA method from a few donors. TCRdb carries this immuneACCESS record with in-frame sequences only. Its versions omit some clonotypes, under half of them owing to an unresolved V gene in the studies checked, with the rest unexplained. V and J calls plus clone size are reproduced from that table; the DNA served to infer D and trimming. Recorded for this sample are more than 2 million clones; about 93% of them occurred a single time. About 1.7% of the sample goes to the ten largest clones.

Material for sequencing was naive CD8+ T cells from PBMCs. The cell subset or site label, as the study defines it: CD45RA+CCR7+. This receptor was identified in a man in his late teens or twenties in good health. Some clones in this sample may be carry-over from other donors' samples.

The nucleotide sequence is TGTGCCAGCAGCCACAATACGGGACAGCATAAACTGTTTTTT. It encodes CASSHNTGQHKLFF. The sequence joins TRBV5-6 to TRBJ1-4; TRBD1 aligns with 7 central bases. From V the trimming removes 4 bases and from J it removes 11 bases, while the gene matches leave 11 bases of the junction unaccounted for. From a lookup of the germline V gene, CDR1 and CDR2 are SGHDT and YYEEEE. The CDR3 spans 14 residues, from the cysteine through the phenylalanine. The CDR3 DNA has 42 bases and is translated from base 1.